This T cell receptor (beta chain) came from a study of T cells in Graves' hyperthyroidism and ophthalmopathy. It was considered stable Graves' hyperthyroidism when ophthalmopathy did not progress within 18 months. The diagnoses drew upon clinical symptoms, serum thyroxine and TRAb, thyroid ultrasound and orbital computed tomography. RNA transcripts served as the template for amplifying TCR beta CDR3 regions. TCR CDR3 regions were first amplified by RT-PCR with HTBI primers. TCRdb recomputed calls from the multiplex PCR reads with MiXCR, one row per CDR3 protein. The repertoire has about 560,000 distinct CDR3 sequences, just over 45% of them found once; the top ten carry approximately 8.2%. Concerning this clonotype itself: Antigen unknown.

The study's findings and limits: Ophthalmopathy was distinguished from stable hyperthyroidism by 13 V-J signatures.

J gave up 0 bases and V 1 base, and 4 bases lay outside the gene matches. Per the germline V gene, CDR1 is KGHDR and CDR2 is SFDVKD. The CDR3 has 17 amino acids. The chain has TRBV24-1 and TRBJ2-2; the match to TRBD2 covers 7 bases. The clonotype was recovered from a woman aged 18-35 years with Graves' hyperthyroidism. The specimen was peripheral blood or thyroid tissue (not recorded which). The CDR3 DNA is TGTGCCACCAGTGATTTAACGCTAGCGGCGAACACCGGGGAGCTGTTTTTT. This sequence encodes CATSDLTLAANTGELFF.